This note documents a single T cell receptor beta chain sequence. The data derive from a study of T cell changes during pregnancy in multiple sclerosis. Assay: immunoSEQ multiplex PCR; the TCRdb copy retains only in-frame clones and omits some. The sample carries fewer than 45,000 clones, approximately 94% recorded once. Looked up from germline, CDR1 is MNHNS and CDR2 is SASEGT. V shed 3 bases and J 9 bases; nucleotides not matched to a gene: 5. This CDR3 is built from 13 residues. The sequences come from CD4+ T cells from peripheral blood mononuclear cells, collected in the third trimester of pregnancy. The rearrangement joins TRBV6-1 to TRBJ1-1; 9 bases are shared with TRBD1. The TCR originated in a female donor with multiple sclerosis, enrolled in a pregnancy study. This chain's CDR3 is CASSEGTGFQAFF. The DNA for the CDR3 is TGTGCCAGCAGTGAGGGGACAGGGTTCCAAGCTTTCTTT.